The 26 T cell receptor beta chains in this list originate from one sample, sequenced in a study of cytotoxic CD8 clonotypes in ibrutinib-treated CLL. Sequencing was performed with immunoSEQ multiplex PCR; in TCRdb, only in-frame clones are kept and a portion is missing. The table lists about 160,000 clones, roughly 86% of them singletons. The specimen comprised PBMCs, sampled after 12 months of ibrutinib treatment. These receptors were taken from a human donor with chronic lymphocytic leukemia.

This clone was detected a few times. In nucleotides, the CDR3 is TGTGCCAGCAGCTTAGCAGGCGGGAGAAGCTCCTACGAGCAGTACTTC. It codes for CASSLAGGRSSYEQYF. The chain is built from TRBV7-2 and TRBJ2-7; TRBD2 agrees at 7 bases. Germline-derived CDR1 and CDR2 are SGHTA and FQGNSA. J was trimmed by 0 bases and V by 0 bases; bases with no gene match: 5. This CDR3 comprises 16 residues.

This clone was observed a handful of times. The chain is built from TRBV2 and TRBJ2-1, with TRBD2 identical over 11 bases. Per the germline V gene, CDR1 is SNHLY and CDR2 is FYNNEI. The CDR3 totals 16 residues. The junction had 6 bases not matched to a gene; V was cut back by 6 bases and J by 2 bases. The CDR3 bases are TGTGCCAGCAGCGGAGGTAGCGGGGGGGCCTACAATGAGCAGTTCTTC. It yields the protein CASSGGSGGAYNEQFF.

The chain joins TRBV5-5 to TRBJ1-5; the match to TRBD1 covers 7 bases. Germline V gene lookup returns CDR1 SGHKS and CDR2 YYEKEE (reference sequence). J gave up 0 bases and V 4 bases, and 4 bases lay outside the gene matches. The CDR3 consists of 15 residues. CDR3 nucleotide sequence: TGTGCCAGCAGCCCGACAGGGACTAGCAATCAGCCCCAGCATTTT. Amino acid sequence: CASSPTGTSNQPQHF.

The rearrangement joins TRBV6-1 to TRBJ2-1; no clear D gene. The CDR3 extends over 16 amino acids. Germline CDR1 and CDR2: MNHNS and SASEGT. Between the trimmed V and J ends, which lost 2 bases and 0 bases, there was a span of 11 bases. The CDR3 DNA sequence: TGTGCCAGCAGTGAAAGGCAGGAAGTCTCCTACAATGAGCAGTTCTTC. Translated: CASSERQEVSYNEQFF.

This clone appeared once. The rearrangement links TRBV7-9 to TRBJ2-7; D may correspond to TRBD1 or TRBD2 (5 bases each). Trimming pared 4 bases from V and 2 bases from J, leaving 9 bases between. Germline values: CDR1 SEHNR, CDR2 FQNEAQ (reference sequence). The CDR3 sequence is 13 residues long. CDR3 region: CASSYRDPYEQYF. The CDR3 nucleotides read TGTGCCAGCAGCTACCGGGACCCCTACGAGCAGTACTTC.

This sequence joins TRBV7-6 and TRBJ2-7; 7 positions agree with TRBD2. CDR1 is SGHVS and CDR2 is FNYEAQ in the germline V gene. The V gene end was trimmed by 1 base and the J gene end by 5 bases; junction bases not matched to a gene: 11. This CDR3 region has 16 residues. The CDR3 region is CASSLVGGTHRDEQYF. The CDR3, as DNA: TGTGCCAGCAGCTTAGTGGGAGGGACTCACCGAGACGAGCAGTACTTC.

The chain combines TRBV14 with TRBJ2-7; D not resolved. With 1 base removed from V and 9 bases from J, the gap between germline ends came to 7 bases. CDR1 SGHDN and CDR2 FVKESK come from the germline V gene. CDR3 length: 11 amino acids. The CDR3 DNA reads TGTGCCAGCAGCCAAGGGGTATGGCAGTACTTC. Translating it yields CASSQGVWQYF.

This chain uses TRBV29-1 with TRBJ2-6; 7 bases are a match to TRBD2. Losses at the gene ends were 4 bases for V and 1 base for J; bases not matched to a gene: 7. Looked up from germline, CDR1 is SQVTM and CDR2 is ANQGSEA. The CDR3 spans 16 residues. The CDR3 sequence is CSVGEGGASGANVLTF. CDR3 DNA: TGCAGCGTTGGGGAGGGAGGGGCTTCTGGGGCCAACGTCCTGACTTTC.

CDR3 protein: CASSSAGGSYEQYF. CDR3 bases: TGTGCCAGCAGCTCCGCAGGTGGGTCCTACGAGCAGTACTTC. The V call is TRBV7-6, the J call TRBJ2-7; no firm D call. Trimming shortened V by 4 bases and J by 1 base, and 11 bases separated the two germline ends. The CDR3 runs 14 residues. The germline CDR1 and CDR2 sequences are SGHVS and FNYEAQ.

The chain carries TRBV19 and TRBJ1-6, with 9 nucleotides matching TRBD1. The CDR3 sequence is 14 residues long. The germline gives CDR1 LNHDA, CDR2 SQIVND (reference sequence). V gave up 5 bases and J gave up 9 bases; unmatched junction bases: 5. CDR3 protein: CASSPTGGASPLHF. The CDR3 nucleotides read TGTGCCAGTAGTCCCACAGGGGGCGCTTCACCCCTCCACTTT.

V gene TRBV5-1 combines with J gene TRBJ2-6; a possible D gene is TRBD1 (5 bases). Germline V gene data show CDR1 as SGHRS and CDR2 as YFSETQ. The CDR3 loop spans 16 amino acids. V shed 0 bases and J shed 0 bases, with 7 bases lying between them. The CDR3 DNA reads TGCGCCAGCAGCTTGGGACAGACCTCTGGGGCCAACGTCCTGACTTTC. Translated, it gives CASSLGQTSGANVLTF.

The rearrangement joins TRBV18 to TRBJ1-5; the D is unclear. Trimming removed 5 bases at V and 3 bases at J, with 5 bases between. Germline CDR1 KGHSH, CDR2 LQKENI. There are 12 residues in the CDR3. CDR3 sequence: CASSTPNQPQHF. CDR3 bases: TGTGCCAGCTCAACCCCCAATCAGCCCCAGCATTTT.

The chain is built from TRBV29-1 and TRBJ2-2; D gene unclear. V lost 4 bases, J lost 6 bases, and 12 bases lay in between. The CDR3 has 13 residues. CDR1 and CDR2 from the germline V gene are SQVTM and ANQGSEA. For the CDR3, the DNA is TGCAGCGTTGTTGTGCGCTTTTCCGGGGAGCTGTTTTTT. Amino acid sequence: CSVVVRFSGELFF.

The J gene is TRBJ2-1, the V gene TRBV30; the match to TRBD1 covers 7 bases. Germline CDR1 reads GTSNPN; CDR2 reads SVGIG (reference sequence). This CDR3 is built from 12 residues. J was trimmed by 8 bases and V by 5 bases; bases with no gene match: 6. Written as DNA, the CDR3 is TGTGCCTGGGCTAAGACAGGGTATGAGCAGTTCTTC. Translated, it gives CAWAKTGYEQFF. Together with reference TRBV30 and TRBJ2-1, the CDR3 gives the full variable domain: SQTIHQWPATLVQPVGSPLSLECTVEGTSNPNLYWYRQAAGRGLQLLFYSVGIGQISSEVPQNLSASRPQDRQFILSSKKLLLSDSGFYLCAWAKTGYEQFFGPGTRLTVL.

CDR3 amino acids: CASSPQTGSGANVLTF. CDR3 in DNA: TGTGCCAGCAGCCCACAGACAGGGTCAGGGGCCAACGTCCTGACTTTC. The V call is TRBV9, the J call TRBJ2-6, with 7 bases fitting TRBD1. The V gene end was trimmed by 4 bases and the J gene end by 4 bases; junction bases not matched to a gene: 8. This CDR3 is built from 16 residues. Germline V gives CDR1 SGDLS, CDR2 YYNGEE.

This chain uses TRBV20-1 with TRBJ2-7; the D is unclear. The CDR3 is 11 residues long. Germline CDR1 is DFQATT and CDR2 is SNEGSKA (reference sequence). The V end lost 4 bases, the J end lost 3 bases, and 7 bases lay between the germline ends. In DNA form, the CDR3 reads TGCAGTGCTACCCAGGACTACGAGCAGTACTTC. It encodes CSATQDYEQYF.

This chain uses TRBV5-6 with TRBJ2-7; D is perhaps TRBD1 or TRBD2 (5 bases each). The V gene's germline CDR1 is SGHDT and CDR2 YYEEEE. CDR3 length: 13 amino acids. Trimming cost V 3 bases and J 4 bases, with 11 bases left between them. The CDR3 sequence is CASSSGTEYEQYF. CDR3 DNA: TGTGCCAGCAGCTCCGGGACCGAGTACGAGCAGTACTTC.

The rearrangement joins TRBV9 to TRBJ2-2; possibly TRBD1 for D (7 bases). The V end was cut by 5 bases, the J end by 1 base, with 12 bases between. The CDR3 is made up of 15 amino acids. CDR1 and CDR2 (germline): SGDLS, YYNGEE. CDR3 nucleotide sequence: TGTGCCAGCAGGCACAGGGGAGGGAACACCGGGGAGCTGTTTTTT. Residues: CASRHRGGNTGELFF.

The V gene is TRBV9, the J gene TRBJ1-6; D gene unclear. V was shortened by 3 bases and J by 8 bases, with 15 bases between the two germline ends. Germline values: CDR1 SGDLS, CDR2 YYNGEE. The CDR3 loop spans 15 amino acids. This CDR3 is CASSGAPSPDSPLHF. The CDR3 coding sequence is TGTGCCAGCAGCGGCGCCCCATCTCCGGATTCACCCCTCCACTTT. The whole variable domain, filled in from reference TRBV9 and TRBJ1-6, reads DSGVTQTPKHLITATGQRVTLRCSPRSGDLSVYWYQQSLDQGLQFLIQYYNGEERAKGNILERFSAQQFPDLHSELNLSSLELGDSALYFCASSGAPSPDSPLHFGNGTRLTVT.

This clone has only a few counts. The chain carries TRBV7-8 and TRBJ2-5; weak D call: TRBD2 (6 bases). The CDR3 is made up of 12 amino acids. V was trimmed by 4 bases and J by 11 bases, leaving 14 bases between them. The germline gives CDR1 SGHVS, CDR2 FQNEAQ. In DNA, the CDR3 is TGTGCCAGCAGCTCCGCTGGGCGGGGTCAGTACTTC. The encoded protein is CASSSAGRGQYF.

The chain recombines TRBV5-1 with TRBJ2-2; 8 positions agree with TRBD1. This CDR3 is 16 amino acids long. Germline CDR1 reads SGHRS; CDR2 reads YFSETQ. The V segment lost 0 bases and the J segment 4 bases; nucleotides outside the gene matches: 5. The CDR3 is CASSLDRTGGTGELFF. DNA of the CDR3: TGCGCCAGCAGCTTGGATCGTACAGGGGGCACCGGGGAGCTGTTTTTT.

This rearrangement joins TRBV28 to TRBJ2-1, with 8 bases identical to TRBD2. Germline V gene data show CDR1 as MDHEN and CDR2 as SYDVKM. J lost 7 bases, V lost 1 base, and 0 bases had no gene match. CDR3 length equals 13 residues. The CDR3 protein is CASSLSGGNEQFF. The CDR3, as DNA: TGTGCCAGCAGTTTATCGGGAGGGAATGAGCAGTTCTTC.

The V gene is TRBV7-8, the J gene TRBJ2-5; D is perhaps TRBD2 (5 bases). CDR3 size: 17 residues. In germline, CDR1 is SGHVS, CDR2 FQNEAQ. Trimming cost V 3 bases and J 7 bases, with 24 bases left between them. The CDR3 DNA is TGTGCCAGCAGCTTTAATTCGCGTAGCGTTGGTGTACGGACCCAGTACTTC. It specifies CASSFNSRSVGVRTQYF.

The CDR3 here is CASSYVRGAFESEQFF. CDR3 nucleotide sequence: TGTGCCAGCAGTTATGTCAGGGGGGCGTTCGAGTCGGAGCAGTTCTTC. The chain combines TRBV6-5 with TRBJ2-1; a possible D gene is TRBD1 (7 bases). In germline, CDR1 is MNHEY, CDR2 SVGAGI. The CDR3 loop spans 16 amino acids. V lost 3 bases and J 10 bases, leaving 22 bases between the germline ends.

V and J are TRBV11-2 and TRBJ2-7; D unclear. The V end was cut by 3 bases, the J end by 2 bases, with 2 bases between. CDR1 and CDR2 (germline): SGHAT, FQNNGV. The CDR3 contains 11 residues. CDR3: CASSLAYEQYF. The CDR3 region has the DNA TGTGCCAGCAGCTTGGCCTACGAGCAGTACTTC.

In this sample, this clone turned up a few times. V usage is TRBV30 and J usage is TRBJ1-1, with D unresolved. Germline CDR1 reads GTSNPN; CDR2 reads SVGIG (reference sequence). Between the trimmed V and J ends, which lost 7 bases and 3 bases, there was a span of 18 bases. The CDR3 extends over 14 amino acids. CDR3 residues: CAYLLVRQDTEAFF. As DNA, the CDR3 is TGTGCCTACCTTCTGGTCCGGCAAGACACTGAAGCTTTCTTT.